This is a list of T cell receptor beta chains from one sample in a study of PD-1 blockade in classical Hodgkin lymphoma. Assay: immunoSEQ multiplex PCR; the TCRdb copy retains only in-frame clones and omits some. The sample yields roughly 100,000 clones, about 77% seen once. This sample comprised peripheral blood mononuclear cells (PBMCs), obtained before the fourth cycle of nivolumab. The receptors come from a human donor with classical Hodgkin lymphoma. The CDR3 runs from the conserved cysteine through the conserved F or W. The order of the fields is J gene, D gene, clone size, V gene, CDR3 protein, CDR3 DNA. D genes are given only for firm matches. Expanded clones are given a class, and other clones once, few, many or no size at all.

TRBJ2-2 TRBD1 NA TRBV2 CASSATGVVAGELFF TGTGCCAGCAGTGCCACAGGGGTAGTCGCCGGGGAGCTGTTTTTT
TRBJ2-3 TRBD1 NA TRBV30 CAWNRGEDTQYF TGTGCCTGGAACAGGGGAGAGGATACGCAGTATTTT
TRBJ2-7 NA NA TRBV4-1 CASSLEVGPTYEQYF TGCGCCAGCAGCCTAGAGGTGGGACCTACCTACGAGCAGTACTTC
TRBJ1-1 NA NA TRBV28 CASSRNTEAFF TGTGCCAGCAGTAGGAACACTGAAGCTTTCTTT
TRBJ2-1 NA NA TRBV4-2 CASSQDSQGDLSVSYNEQFF TGTGCCAGCAGCCAAGATAGCCAGGGAGATCTCTCGGTCTCCTACAATGAGCAGTTCTTC
TRBJ1-2 NA NA TRBV30 CAQNQVLYGYTF TGTGCTCAAAATCAGGTCCTCTATGGCTACACCTTC
TRBJ2-1 TRBD2 NA TRBV28 CASTDLAGGAGNEQFF TGTGCCAGCACCGACTTAGCCGGGGGGGCCGGGAATGAGCAGTTCTTC
TRBJ1-3 NA NA TRBV10-3 CAARQDTSGNTIYF TGTGCCGCACGACAGGACACCTCTGGAAACACCATATATTTT
TRBJ1-2 NA once TRBV29-1 CSVHQNYGYTF TGCAGCGTACACCAAAACTATGGCTACACCTTC
TRBJ1-1 TRBD1 few TRBV7-3 CANRPGTGTGNTEAFF TGTGCCAACCGACCCGGGACAGGGACGGGGAACACTGAAGCTTTCTTT
TRBJ2-2 TRBD2 NA TRBV6-5 CASSYETSADTGELFF TGTGCCAGCAGTTACGAGACTAGCGCCGACACCGGGGAGCTGTTTTTT
TRBJ2-2 NA NA TRBV5-1 CASLRDLGELFF TGCGCCAGCTTGAGGGACCTCGGGGAGCTGTTTTTT
TRBJ2-5 TRBD1 NA TRBV27 CASSPGTGIIQETQYF TGTGCCAGCAGTCCGGGGACAGGTATCATCCAAGAGACCCAGTACTTC
TRBJ1-2 NA NA TRBV28 CASSPSMGYGYTF TGTGCCAGCAGCCCCTCGATGGGCTATGGCTACACCTTC
TRBJ2-3 TRBD2 NA TRBV6-5 CASSYSREATQYF TGTGCCAGCAGTTACTCCCGGGAGGCTACGCAGTATTTT
TRBJ1-1 NA once TRBV11-2 CASRTPSRWGGTEAFF TGTGCCAGCAGGACACCCTCACGGTGGGGTGGCACTGAAGCTTTCTTT
TRBJ1-1 NA NA TRBV11-3 CASSLPRQYTEAFF TGTGCCAGCAGCCTTCCCCGACAGTACACTGAAGCTTTCTTT
TRBJ1-4 NA NA TRBV28 CASTLGGQGEKLFF TGTGCCAGCACCCTCGGGGGGCAGGGTGAAAAACTGTTTTTT
TRBJ1-2 NA NA TRBV11-2 CASKEGNYGYTF TGTGCCAGTAAAGAGGGCAACTATGGCTACACCTTC
TRBJ2-1 NA NA TRBV5-6 CASSLFGVQDNEQFF TGTGCCAGCAGCTTGTTTGGTGTCCAGGACAATGAGCAGTTCTTC
TRBJ1-3 NA once TRBV6-1 CASSEEGGPGNTIYF TGTGCCAGCAGTGAAGAGGGGGGTCCTGGAAACACCATATATTTT
TRBJ1-3 TRBD1 NA TRBV6-5 CASSYSPRGQGNTIYF TGTGCCAGCAGTTACTCTCCCAGGGGGCAAGGAAACACCATATATTTT
TRBJ2-2 TRBD2 NA TRBV4-2 CASSPGLVGTGELFF TGTGCCAGCAGCCCTGGACTAGTTGGTACCGGGGAGCTGTTTTTT
TRBJ2-1 NA NA TRBV6-5 CASSYGLANNEQFF TGTGCCAGCAGTTACGGGCTAGCCAACAATGAGCAGTTCTTC
TRBJ2-7 TRBD1 NA TRBV5-8 CASSLGRTGRFREQYF TGTGCCAGCAGCTTGGGGCGGACAGGGCGGTTTCGGGAGCAGTACTTC
TRBJ1-2 NA NA TRBV28 CASTPQWGDYGYTF TGTGCCAGCACCCCCCAGTGGGGGGACTATGGCTACACCTTC
TRBJ1-1 NA NA TRBV21-1 CASSPRPSGKNTEAFF TGTGCCAGCAGCCCTAGACCTTCCGGAAAAAACACTGAAGCTTTCTTT
TRBJ1-5 NA NA TRBV6-1 CASSVTRSNQPQHF TGTGCCAGCAGTGTGACACGTAGCAATCAGCCCCAGCATTTT
TRBJ2-1 NA NA TRBV19 CASSIDRRGRDNEQFF TGTGCCAGTAGTATAGATCGGAGGGGTCGGGACAATGAGCAGTTCTTC
TRBJ1-5 TRBD1 NA TRBV6-1 CASSKTGSPHQPQHF TGTGCCAGCAGCAAGACAGGGAGTCCCCATCAGCCCCAGCATTTT
TRBJ1-4 NA NA TRBV7-9 CASSYIGATNEKLFF TGTGCCAGCAGCTACATAGGCGCAACTAATGAAAAACTGTTTTTT
TRBJ1-1 NA once TRBV21-1 CASSKVRGNTEAFF TGTGCCAGCAGCAAAGTTCGGGGGAACACTGAAGCTTTCTTT
TRBJ2-5 NA NA TRBV28 CASSLVGDWETQYF TGTGCCAGCAGTTTGGTCGGGGACTGGGAGACCCAGTACTTC
TRBJ1-1 NA NA TRBV5-5 CASSLDWGGGDTEAFF TGTGCCAGCAGCTTGGATTGGGGTGGGGGTGACACTGAAGCTTTCTTT
TRBJ2-5 TRBD2 few TRBV7-8 CASSFGSAGLAGAETQYF TGTGCCAGCAGCTTCGGGTCTGCTGGACTAGCGGGGGCAGAGACCCAGTACTTC
TRBJ2-7 NA once TRBV6-1 CASSWERYSSYEQYF TGTGCCAGCAGTTGGGAGCGGTACAGCTCCTACGAGCAGTACTTC
TRBJ2-5 TRBD1 NA TRBV7-9 CASSPLDRGLEETQYF TGTGCCAGCAGCCCACTCGACAGGGGGCTGGAAGAGACCCAGTACTTC
TRBJ1-1 NA NA TRBV12-5 CASGLKANTEAFF TGTGCTAGTGGTTTGAAGGCGAACACTGAAGCTTTCTTT
TRBJ1-3 NA NA TRBV9 CASSVGLDSGNTIYF TGTGCCAGCAGCGTGGGCTTGGACTCTGGAAACACCATATATTTT
TRBJ1-2 NA few TRBV5-1 CASSLKQGDGYTF TGCGCCAGCAGCCTCAAACAGGGAGATGGCTACACCTTC
TRBJ2-5 NA NA TRBV7-2 CASSLSGGPKYF TGTGCCAGCAGCCTCTCCGGGGGCCCAAAGTACTTC
TRBJ2-2 TRBD1 few TRBV9 CASSARTGYTGELFF TGTGCCAGCAGCGCCCGGACAGGATACACCGGGGAGCTGTTTTTT